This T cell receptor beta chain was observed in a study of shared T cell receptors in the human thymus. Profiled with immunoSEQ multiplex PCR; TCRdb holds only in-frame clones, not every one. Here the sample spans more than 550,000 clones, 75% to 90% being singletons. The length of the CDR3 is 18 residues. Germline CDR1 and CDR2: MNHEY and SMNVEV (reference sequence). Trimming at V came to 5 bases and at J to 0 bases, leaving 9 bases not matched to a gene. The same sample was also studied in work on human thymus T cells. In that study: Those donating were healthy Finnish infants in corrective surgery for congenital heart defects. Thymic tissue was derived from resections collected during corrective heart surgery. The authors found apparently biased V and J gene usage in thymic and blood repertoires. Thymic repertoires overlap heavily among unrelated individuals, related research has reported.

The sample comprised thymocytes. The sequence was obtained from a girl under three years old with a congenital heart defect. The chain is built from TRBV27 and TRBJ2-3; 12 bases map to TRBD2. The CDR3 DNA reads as TGTGCCAGCAGTCTACAGACTAGCGGGGGATCGAGCACAGATACGCAGTATTTT. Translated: CASSLQTSGGSSTDTQYF.